This T cell receptor (beta chain) emerged from a study of T cell changes during pregnancy in multiple sclerosis (dated by TCRdb to about 2019). For the study in its entirety: In women with multiple sclerosis, the researchers looked at how the T cell repertoire shifted as pregnancy progressed.

According to the germline V gene, CDR1 reads SGHDT and CDR2 reads YYEEEE. The CDR3 measures 17 amino acids from cysteine to phenylalanine. Only the CDR3 DNA is retained, 51 bases long and in frame from the first base. The germline ends are 21 bases apart after V is trimmed by 2 bases and J by 4 bases. This clone occurred a few times. Its antigen has not been determined. No base-level quality is on record; no much larger clone is a single base apart. Libraries were made using the immunoSEQ multiplex PCR assay. Not all clones reach the TCRdb copy of this immuneACCESS table, which keeps in-frame sequences only. Checked studies attribute under half of the gap to unresolved V genes and leave the rest unexplained. Across this sample there are approximately 60,000 clones, with approximately 90% seen only once. 1% to 1.5% of the sample lies in the top ten.

This clonotype was obtained from a female donor with multiple sclerosis, enrolled in a pregnancy study. The sample in question was peripheral blood, obtained in the second trimester of pregnancy. This sequence uses TRBV5-6 and TRBJ2-5; no D gene call is confident. The CDR3 reads as follows: CASSFPLRIRRRETQYF. Read as DNA, the sequence is TGTGCCAGCAGCTTTCCGTTGCGGATCCGCAGAAGAGAGACCCAGTACTTC.